This T cell receptor (beta chain) was captured in a study of CD8 T cells in ankylosing spondylitis. TCRdb redid the calling of the 5' RACE reads with MiXCR, one entry per CDR3 protein. The sample has around 340,000 distinct CDR3 sequences, 20% seen once. Deletions cut 4 bases from V and 3 bases from J, with 10 bases between. CDR3 length equals 14 residues. CDR1 is SEHNR and CDR2 is FQNEAQ in the germline V gene (reference sequence). This chain connects TRBV7-9 to TRBJ2-1; D remains ambiguous. Sequences were obtained from blood, either unsorted or a sorted T cell fraction (not recorded which). The sequence derives from a male donor with ankylosing spondylitis or in good health (not recorded which). CDR3 amino acids: CASSSGDLYNEQFF. The CDR3 DNA follows: TGTGCCAGCAGCTCAGGAGACCTCTACAATGAGCAGTTCTTC.